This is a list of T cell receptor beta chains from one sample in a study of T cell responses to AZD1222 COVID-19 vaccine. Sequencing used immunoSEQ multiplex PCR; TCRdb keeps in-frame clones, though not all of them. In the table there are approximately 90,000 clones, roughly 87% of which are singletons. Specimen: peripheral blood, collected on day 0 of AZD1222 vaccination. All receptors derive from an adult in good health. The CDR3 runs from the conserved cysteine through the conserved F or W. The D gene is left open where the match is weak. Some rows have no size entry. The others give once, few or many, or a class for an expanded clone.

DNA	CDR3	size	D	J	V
TGTGCCAGCAGCTCCGGGGGTAGCGGGATCAATGAGCAGTTCTTC	CASSSGGSGINEQFF	once	TRBD2	TRBJ2-1	TRBV7-2
TGTGCCAGCAGCCTACAGGGGGCGAGTAATGAGCAGTTCTTC	CASSLQGASNEQFF	once	TRBD1	TRBJ2-1	TRBV7-2
TGTGCCAGCAGACCGGGGACCCGTTCTTGGGGCTACACCTTC	CASRPGTRSWGYTF	.	.	TRBJ1-2	TRBV5-8
TGTGCCAGCAGTGAATGGACACCTGCCCACTACGAGCAGTACTTC	CASSEWTPAHYEQYF	.	.	TRBJ2-7	TRBV2
TGTGCCAGCAGCTCCGGGACTAGCGGTACAGATACGCAGTATTTT	CASSSGTSGTDTQYF	.	TRBD2	TRBJ2-3	TRBV3-1/TRBV3-2
TGTGCCTGGAGTGTAAGCGGAGTTGCGGCCCTCCACTTT	CAWSVSGVAALHF	.	.	TRBJ1-6	TRBV30
TGTGCCAGCAGAACACAAAGGGGAGGGATTCTTGGCTACACCTTC	CASRTQRGGILGYTF	.	.	TRBJ1-2	TRBV6-5
TGCAGTGCTAGTGTGCTAGCGGGGGCCTTTGGGGCGGGCACAGATACGCAGTATTTT	CSASVLAGAFGAGTDTQYF	.	TRBD2	TRBJ2-3	TRBV20-1
TGTGCCAGCAGTGCCAGAGGAGGTTACTACAATGAGCAGTTCTTC	CASSARGGYYNEQFF	few	.	TRBJ2-1	TRBV27
TGTGCCACCACGGACAGTTATGGCTACACCTTC	CATTDSYGYTF	.	.	TRBJ1-2	TRBV10-3
TGTGCCAGTAGTTTCGGGACTAGCGGGGTGAAGACCCAGTACTTC	CASSFGTSGVKTQYF	.	TRBD2	TRBJ2-5	TRBV19
TGCGCCAGCAGCTTGTTCGCGGTGAACACTGAAGCTTTCTTT	CASSLFAVNTEAFF	.	.	TRBJ1-1	TRBV5-1
TGTGCCAGCAGCCCCTCCGGGACAGGGCCTTCACCCCTCCACTTT	CASSPSGTGPSPLHF	.	TRBD1	TRBJ1-6	TRBV7-8
TGCGCCAGAAACGGGGCGCGGAGTAGGTTGGATGGAAACACCATATATTTT	CARNGARSRLDGNTIYF	once	.	TRBJ1-3	TRBV10-1
TGCAGCGTGGTCGGGACAAAGAGCACAGATACGCAGTATTTT	CSVVGTKSTDTQYF	once	.	TRBJ2-3	TRBV29-1
TGTGCCAGCTCTCCAGAGGGTCGTTATGGCTACACCTTC	CASSPEGRYGYTF	.	.	TRBJ1-2	TRBV18
TGTGCCAGCAAGACTAGCGGACCGTCCTACAATGAGCAGTTCTTC	CASKTSGPSYNEQFF	.	TRBD2	TRBJ2-1	TRBV5-8
TGTGCCAGCAGCCAAGGGGCTCATGGCTACACCTTC	CASSQGAHGYTF	.	.	TRBJ1-2	TRBV6-2/TRBV6-3
TGTGCCAGCTCACCACCTTCGGACAGGAAACTGTTTTTT	CASSPPSDRKLFF	.	TRBD1	TRBJ1-4	TRBV18
TGTGCCAGCAGTCTAGTCCCACTAGCCACTTACAATGAGCAGTTCTTC	CASSLVPLATYNEQFF	.	.	TRBJ2-1	TRBV7-8
TGTGCCAGCAGAGTTGGCCTAGGGACAGATACGCAGTATTTT	CASRVGLGTDTQYF	.	.	TRBJ2-3	TRBV6-5
TGTGCCACCAGTGATTTGGGGACAGGGTCCCTCAATCAGCCCCAGCATTTT	CATSDLGTGSLNQPQHF	.	TRBD1	TRBJ1-5	TRBV24-1